The 32 T cell receptor beta chains in this list originate from one sample, sequenced in a study of tumor and adjacent non-tumor tissue in lung cancer. No cell sorting was done before RNA was extracted from the tissue. The normal lung tissue was taken more than 3 cm from the tumor edge. The library came from three nested PCR rounds adapted from ARM-PCR protocols. One entry per CDR3 protein results from TCRdb running MiXCR on the multiplex PCR reads. The sample carries 100,000 or so distinct CDR3 sequences, 80% recorded once. Source material: distant non-tumor lung tissue. The receptors originated from a man between 60 and 75 years old with small cell lung cancer.

Details on this clonotype: Mismatch with germline at one junction end may stem from a read error. The chain combines TRBV11-2 with TRBJ2-5, with D perhaps TRBD1 or TRBD2 (5 bases each). The CDR3 loop spans 16 amino acids. Per the germline V gene, CDR1 is SGHAT and CDR2 is FQNNGV. In DNA form, the CDR3 reads TGTCCCAGCAGCTTAGGGCGGCACTTGGGGGTTGAGACCCAGTACTTC. Its translation: CPSSLGRHLGVETQYF.

As regards this clonotype: The final CDR3 position lacks the conserved phenylalanine or tryptophan, pointing to a likely read error. The V gene is TRBV6-1, the J gene TRBJ2-1, with TRBD2 matching over 9 bases. The CDR3 is 14 amino acids. Germline loops: CDR1 MNHNS, CDR2 SASEGT. CDR3 residues: CASILSGSRNAQFL. As DNA, the CDR3 is TGTGCCAGCATCCTTAGCGGGAGTAGGAATGCGCAGTTCCTC.

The V and J genes are TRBV18 and TRBJ1-1, with D unresolved. Germline-derived CDR1 and CDR2 are KGHSH and LQKENI. V gave up 4 bases and J gave up 1 base, with 16 bases separating them. The CDR3 consists of 16 residues. CDR3: CASSLPSAGSNTEAFF. The DNA of the CDR3 is TGTGCCAGCTCACTACCTTCGGCAGGATCGAACACTGAAGCTTTCTTT. Filled out from reference TRBV18 and TRBJ1-1, the complete variable domain reads NAGVMQNPRHLVRRRGQEARLRCSPMKGHSHVYWYRQLPEEGLKFMVYLQKENIIDESGMPKERFSAEFPKEGPSILRIQQVVRGDSAAYFCASSLPSAGSNTEAFFGQGTRLTVV.

The V gene is TRBV12-3 or TRBV12-4, the J gene TRBJ1-2, with D hard to call. The CDR3 consists of 13 residues. Between the trimmed V and J ends, which lost 4 bases and 7 bases, there was a span of 13 bases. CDR3 in amino acids: CASSSVAWVGYTF. The DNA for the CDR3 is TGTGCCAGCAGTTCGGTGGCATGGGTTGGCTACACCTTC.

Of note for this clonotype: Given a much more abundant clone one base away, this may be a read error. CDR3 in DNA: TGTGCCTGCAGACCGTTCACAGATACGCAGTATTTT. Encoded protein: CACRPFTDTQYF. The chain couples TRBV30 to TRBJ2-3; D remains ambiguous. The CDR3 contains 12 residues. V lost 6 bases, J lost 2 bases, and 9 bases lay in between. Germline V gene lookup returns CDR1 GTSNPN and CDR2 SVGIG (reference sequence).

This clonotype was seen only once. The V call is TRBV11-2, the J call TRBJ2-1; D gene unclear. V was shortened by 3 bases and J by 11 bases, with 14 bases between the two germline ends. The CDR3 runs 13 residues. The V gene's germline CDR1 is SGHAT and CDR2 FQNNGV. CDR3: CASSFRSLVKQFF. The CDR3 DNA reads TGTGCCAGCAGCTTCCGGTCCCTCGTGAAGCAGTTCTTC.

Note on this clonotype: One end of the junction varies from germline; a read error may be responsible. The genes are TRBV11-2 and TRBJ1-4; D remains unclear. The CDR3 has 15 residues. The V gene's germline CDR1 is SGHAT and CDR2 FQNNGV. CDR3 in DNA: TGTGGCAGCAGCCAGTATGATGGGATGAGTGAAAAACTGTTTTTT. Its translation: CGSSQYDGMSEKLFF.

Points on this clonotype: A read error may explain this, as a much larger clone is one base away. V gene TRBV20-1 combines with J gene TRBJ2-1; TRBD2 agrees at 8 bases. The CDR3 loop spans 16 amino acids. The germline V gene has CDR1 DFQATT and CDR2 SNEGSKA (reference sequence). CDR3 nucleotide sequence: TGCACTGCGCAGGCGCGACTAGCGCATTCCTACAATGAGCAGTTCTTC. Translated: CTAQARLAHSYNEQFF.

As regards this clonotype: A much larger clone lies a single base off, so this may be a read error. J is TRBJ2-3 and V is TRBV7-8, with D perhaps TRBD1 (6 bases). The germline V gene encodes CDR1 SGHVS and CDR2 FQNEAQ. The ends were cut back, 7 bases at V and 4 bases at J, with 18 bases in the middle. This CDR3 has 15 residues. DNA for the CDR3: TGTGCCAGCAACTCGGGACAAAAAAGGGCAGATACGCAGTATTTT. Protein sequence: CASNSGQKRADTQYF.

This clonotype is a singleton in its sample. The junction shows a germline mismatch at one end, possibly a read error. The rearrangement uses TRBV11-2 and TRBJ2-3; possible D gene TRBD2, 6 bases. CDR3 length: 15 amino acids. Looked up from germline, CDR1 is SGHAT and CDR2 is FQNNGV. The CDR3: CASRSGGIAGHTQYF. In nucleotides, the CDR3 is TGTGCCAGCAGATCCGGAGGGATTGCGGGTCATACGCAATATTTT.

The CDR3 DNA is TGTGCCAGCAGCCGAGCCAGCGGGAGTAACTTTGAGGGGGAGACCCAGTACTTC. Translated: CASSRASGSNFEGETQYF. The rearrangement links TRBV4-2 to TRBJ2-5; TRBD2 aligns across 8 bases. Trimming removed 4 bases from V and 5 bases from J; junction bases left unmatched: 18. Germline V gene sequence: CDR1 LGHNA, CDR2 YNFKEQ. This CDR3 is 18 amino acids long.

On this clonotype itself: Relative to the germline gene, one junction end is altered; a read error may explain this. CDR3: CSAREDGCVYGYIF. For the CDR3, the DNA is TGCAGTGCTAGAGAGGACGGGTGTGTCTATGGCTACATCTTC. This sequence joins TRBV20-1 and TRBJ1-2; D is ambiguous. The V gene's germline CDR1 is DFQATT and CDR2 SNEGSKA (reference sequence). The CDR3 loop spans 14 amino acids.

In the case of this clonotype: A read error may be the cause here, since a much bigger clone is one base away. In nucleotides, the CDR3 is TGTACCAGCAGCCAATCCGGGTTGGTCGACGAGCAGTACTTC. It yields the protein CTSSQSGLVDEQYF. J is TRBJ2-7 and V is TRBV28; no clear D gene. Looked up from germline, CDR1 is MDHEN and CDR2 is SYDVKM. The CDR3 runs 14 residues.

This rearrangement joins TRBV12-3 or TRBV12-4 to TRBJ2-2, with 7 bases matching TRBD1. With 7 bases clipped from V and 7 bases from J, the junction kept 9 bases outside the gene matches. This CDR3 has 14 amino acids. The CDR3 spells CASNRQGIDGELFF. The CDR3 region has the DNA TGTGCCAGCAATAGACAGGGAATCGACGGGGAGCTGTTTTTT.

Comment on this clonotype: No conserved phenylalanine or tryptophan ends this CDR3, so it is likely a read error. The chain uses TRBV12-3 or TRBV12-4 and TRBJ1-5, with a tentative D call TRBD1 (6 bases). CDR3 length equals 14 residues. Trimming took 2 bases from V and 10 from J, leaving 15 bases between them. CDR3 nucleotides: TGTGCCAGCAGTTTATCGGGCAGGGGACAACCCCAGCATTTA. It yields the protein CASSLSGRGQPQHL.

Concerning this clonotype itself: A read error may account for a junction end that differs from germline. The chain carries TRBV5-5 and TRBJ2-1; D uncertain. The CDR3 spans 12 residues. The germline V gene encodes CDR1 SGHKS and CDR2 YYEKEE (reference sequence). The CDR3 region is CASSMALTEQFF. The CDR3 DNA reads as TGCGCCAGCAGCATGGCCCTTACGGAGCAGTTCTTC.

The CDR3 spells CANTRLAEKDTQYF. The CDR3 bases are TGTGCCAACACAAGACTAGCGGAAAAAGATACGCAGTATTTT. This rearrangement joins TRBV2 to TRBJ2-3, with 9 bases lining up with TRBD2. CDR3 size: 14 residues. From germline, CDR1 is SNHLY and CDR2 FYNNEI. V gave up 10 bases and J gave up 5 bases; unmatched junction bases: 10.

Regarding this clonotype: A read error may produce the germline difference seen at one junction end. The V gene is TRBV6-5, the J gene TRBJ2-7; a weak D match, TRBD2 (6 bases). Germline lookup yields CDR1 MNHEY and CDR2 SVGAGI. The CDR3 length is 17 residues. For the CDR3, the DNA is TGTGCCAGCAGTCACCATCCCTCCTCGGGGGTCAGTGACGAGCAGTACTTT. Residues: CASSHHPSSGVSDEQYF.

V usage is TRBV12-3 or TRBV12-4 and J usage is TRBJ1-5, with 8 bases aligning to TRBD1. The J segment lost 4 bases and the V segment lost 7 bases, leaving 9 bases of the junction unmatched. This CDR3 is built from 15 residues. The CDR3: CASTPTGGSNQPQHF. CDR3 nucleotides: TGTGCCAGCACTCCTACAGGGGGTAGTAATCAGCCCCAGCATTTT.

A remark on this clonotype: A read error may account for a junction end that differs from germline. CDR3 sequence reads: CANSTGASSSYEQYF. CDR3 in DNA: TGTGCCAACAGTACAGGAGCCTCGAGCTCCTACGAGCAATACTTC. The chain has TRBV6-1 and TRBJ2-7; a weak D match, TRBD1 (5 bases). CDR3 length equals 15 residues. Germline values: CDR1 MNHNS, CDR2 SASEGT.

This clonotype has just one count. This may come from a read error, since a much larger clone is one base off. The chain recombines TRBV2 with TRBJ1-4, with a possible D match to TRBD1 (5 bases). The CDR3 consists of 11 residues. Per germline, CDR1 SNHLY and CDR2 FYNNEI. V lost 6 bases, J lost 10 bases, and 9 bases lay in between. For the CDR3, the DNA is TGTGCCAGCAGGACAGCGGGAAAACTGTTTTTT. Translated: CASRTAGKLFF.

A word on this clonotype: The germline gene is not matched at one end of the junction; a read error may be the cause. The chain joins TRBV6-5 to TRBJ2-5; the match to TRBD2 covers 9 bases. This CDR3 has 16 residues. Germline loops: CDR1 MNHEY, CDR2 SVGAGI. The CDR3 reads CANSYYPSGIAGTQCF. CDR3 nucleotides: TGTGCCAACAGTTATTATCCTAGCGGGATAGCCGGGACCCAGTGCTTC.

With regard to this clonotype: It may be a read error: a sequence one base away is much more abundant. The chain recombines TRBV6-5 with TRBJ1-2; D is unclear. Germline-derived CDR1 and CDR2 are MNHEY and SVGAGI. This CDR3 has 14 amino acids. The CDR3 sequence is CASSRFSGINGCIF. The CDR3 DNA sequence: TGTGCCAGCAGTCGATTTTCGGGCATCAATGGCTGCATCTTC.

Notes on this clonotype: This clone may be a read error of a much larger clone one base away. The chain has TRBV20-1 and TRBJ1-1; D ambiguous. V lost 3 bases and J 3 bases, leaving 14 bases between the germline ends. Per germline, CDR1 DFQATT and CDR2 SNEGSKA (reference sequence). This CDR3 is built from 14 residues. The CDR3 protein is CSARGWVGDTEAFF. DNA of the CDR3: TGCAGTGCTAGGGGATGGGTGGGAGACACTGAAGCTTTCTTT.

The V gene is TRBV4-2, the J gene TRBJ2-3; 7 bases match TRBD2. Germline V CDR1 and CDR2: LGHNA, YNFKEQ. V was pared by 2 bases and J by 4 bases, with 12 bases of the junction left unmatched. CDR3 length equals 17 residues. CDR3 in DNA: TGTGCCAGCAGCCAACATCTAGCGGTAGACCTGGCAGATACGCAGTATTTT. Translation gives CASSQHLAVDLADTQYF.

The rearrangement links TRBV29-1 to TRBJ2-1; TRBD2 matches 8 bases. The CDR3 is 14 amino acids. CDR1 SQVTM and CDR2 ANQGSEA come from the germline V gene. With 3 bases clipped from V and 6 bases from J, the junction kept 7 bases outside the gene matches. For the CDR3, the DNA is TGCAGCGTTGATGGTACTAGCGGTTGCAATGAGCAGTTCTTC. This encodes CSVDGTSGCNEQFF.

This clonotype occurred once. A read error may account for a junction end that differs from germline. The chain recombines TRBV4-2 with TRBJ2-2; maybe TRBD2 (6 bases). Germline-derived CDR1 and CDR2 are LGHNA and YNFKEQ. The length of the CDR3 is 15 residues. For the CDR3, the DNA is TGTGCCAGCAGCCAAGAGGGGGGTAGGTCCGGGGAACTGTTTTTT. It encodes CASSQEGGRSGELFF.

Worth noting for this clonotype: Sequence at one end of the junction differs from germline and may be a read error. The genes are TRBV13 and TRBJ1-6; D unclear. This CDR3 has 17 amino acids. Germline V gene sequence: CDR1 PRHDT, CDR2 FYEKMQ (reference sequence). As DNA, the CDR3 is TGTGCCAGCAGCCAAAAGGACGGATGCTCCTATAATTCACCCCTCCATTTT. It translates to CASSQKDGCSYNSPLHF.

By sample fraction, this clonotype is medium-sized. The genes are TRBV11-3 and TRBJ1-1, with 8 nucleotides matching TRBD1. V was pared by 3 bases and J by 11 bases, with 8 bases of the junction left unmatched. This CDR3 has 13 amino acids. In germline, CDR1 is SGHNT, CDR2 YENEEA. The DNA for the CDR3 is TGTGCCAGCAGCTTCCACATACAGGGGGACGCTTTCTTT. Translated: CASSFHIQGDAFF. Drawing the rest from reference TRBV11-3 and TRBJ1-1, the complete variable domain is EAGVVQSPRYKIIEKKQPVAFWCNPISGHNTLYWYLQNLGQGPELLIRYENEEAVDDSQLPKDRFSAERLKGVDSTLKIQPAELGDSAVYLCASSFHIQGDAFFGQGTRLTVV.

Comment on this clonotype: This may arise from a read error, as a much more abundant clone is one base away. This chain connects TRBV10-3 to TRBJ2-7, with TRBD2 matching over 7 bases. CDR3 length: 15 amino acids. Germline V gene data show CDR1 as ENHRY and CDR2 as SYGVKD. CDR3 region: CTISATLAEAYEQYV. CDR3 nucleotide sequence: TGTACCATCAGTGCAACGCTAGCGGAGGCGTACGAGCAGTACGTC.

Remarks on this clonotype: One junction end disagrees with the germline gene, perhaps due to a read error. V usage is TRBV12-3 or TRBV12-4 and J usage is TRBJ2-1, with TRBD1 identical over 9 bases. The CDR3 totals 14 residues. CDR3 in DNA: TGTGTCAGCAGTAGTCGGGACAGGGTCACTGAGCAGTTCTTC. Its translation is CVSSSRDRVTEQFF.

With respect to this clonotype: Given a much more abundant clone one base away, this may be a read error. The CDR3 coding sequence is TGTGCCAGCAGCTTAGGACAGACAACCAAAAACACTCAGTACTTC. It yields the protein CASSLGQTTKNTQYF. The rearrangement uses TRBV11-1 and TRBJ2-4, with D possibly matching TRBD1 (5 bases). The germline V gene has CDR1 SGHAT and CDR2 FQDESV (reference sequence). The CDR3 sequence is 15 residues long.